The next 23 T cell receptor beta chains were all read from a single sample in a study of blood T cell repertoires in COVID-19. The method was immunoSEQ multiplex PCR; TCRdb's version includes in-frame clones alone and lacks a portion of them. This repertoire shows approximately 350,000 clones, around nine tenths found once; its top ten account for approximately 3.5%. Sequencing input: peripheral blood. These receptor sequences come from a woman under 30 who had recovered from COVID-19.

In its sample, this clone was seen a few times. This sequence joins TRBV11-3 and TRBJ1-3, with D tentatively TRBD1 (6 bases). Germline V gene lookup returns CDR1 SGHNT and CDR2 YENEEA. V gave up 4 bases and J gave up 0 bases, with 16 bases separating them. The CDR3 length is 17 residues. CDR3 loop: CASSYGQPGTSGNTIYF. In DNA, the CDR3 is TGTGCCAGCAGCTACGGACAGCCCGGGACCTCTGGAAACACCATATATTTT.

The chain carries TRBV7-2 and TRBJ2-2; 11 positions agree with TRBD2. CDR3 length equals 17 residues. Germline values: CDR1 SGHTA, CDR2 FQGNSA. The trim removed 1 base at V and 6 bases at J, leaving 7 bases unmatched. The CDR3 nucleotides read TGTGCCAGCAGCTTAGGACTAGCGGGACCATTTTCCGGGGAGCTGTTTTTT. Residues: CASSLGLAGPFSGELFF.

CDR3 bases: TGTGCCAGCAGTTTAACCGAGGGCACTGAAGCTTTCTTT. Translated: CASSLTEGTEAFF. The chain uses TRBV12-3 or TRBV12-4 and TRBJ1-1, with D hard to call. V dropped 2 bases and J dropped 4 bases, with 8 bases sitting between them. The CDR3 sequence is 13 residues long.

This clone was seen just once. V usage is TRBV11-3 and J usage is TRBJ1-1; D is possibly TRBD1 (6 bases). Trimming took 4 bases from V and 3 from J, leaving 12 bases between them. Germline V CDR1 and CDR2: SGHNT, YENEEA. The CDR3 spans 14 residues. CDR3 amino acids: CASSWVGGHTEAFF. The CDR3 DNA reads as TGTGCCAGCAGCTGGGTCGGGGGGCACACTGAAGCTTTCTTT. Based on the CDR3 plus reference TRBV11-3 and TRBJ1-1, the full variable domain is EAGVVQSPRYKIIEKKQPVAFWCNPISGHNTLYWYLQNLGQGPELLIRYENEEAVDDSQLPKDRFSAERLKGVDSTLKIQPAELGDSAVYLCASSWVGGHTEAFFGQGTRLTVV.

This clone has only one observation. This specimen includes other DNA sequences encoding the same CDR3. The chain recombines TRBV3-1 (or the pseudogene TRBV3-2) with TRBJ2-1; 7 positions agree with TRBD1. There are 14 residues in the CDR3. Germline CDR1 is LGHDT and CDR2 is YNNKEL (reference sequence). Trimming cost V 1 base and J 3 bases; bases outside gene matches: 0. Here the CDR3 DNA reads TGTGCCAGCAGCCAAGCAGGGGGCTACAATGAGCAGTTCTTC. Amino acid sequence: CASSQAGGYNEQFF.

The genes are TRBV19 and TRBJ1-2; 8 bases align to TRBD1. Trimming took 7 bases from V and 8 from J; bases not matched to a gene: 9. This CDR3 is built from 13 residues. Germline V CDR1 and CDR2: LNHDA, SQIVND (reference sequence). DNA for the CDR3: TGTGCCAGTACTACAGGGGGTAAGGACGGCTACACCTTC. This encodes CASTTGGKDGYTF. The complete variable domain, with remaining parts taken from reference TRBV19 and TRBJ1-2, reads DGGITQSPKYLFRKEGQNVTLSCEQNLNHDAMYWYRQDPGQGLRLIYYSQIVNDFQKGDIAEGYSVSREKKESFPLTVTSAQKNPTAFYLCASTTGGKDGYTFGSGTRLTVV.

The chain has TRBV11-2 and TRBJ2-5; perhaps TRBD2 as D (6 bases). This CDR3 spans 19 amino acids. Germline lookup yields CDR1 SGHAT and CDR2 FQNNGV. Trimming shortened V by 0 bases and J by 3 bases, and 23 bases separated the two germline ends. The DNA for the CDR3 is TGTGCCAGCAGCTTAGATATCGACTCCCTGTGGGCGGGGAAAGAGACCCAGTACTTC. Translating it yields CASSLDIDSLWAGKETQYF.

V gene TRBV20-1 combines with J gene TRBJ2-4, with D unclear. The CDR3 totals 19 residues. The germline gives CDR1 DFQATT, CDR2 SNEGSKA (reference sequence). Trimming removed 3 bases at V and 0 bases at J, with 24 bases between. In nucleotides, the CDR3 is TGCAGTGCTAGTCCGCCCTACCGCCCCCATCTACTAGCCAAAAACATTCAGTACTTC. As protein: CSASPPYRPHLLAKNIQYF.

V usage is TRBV28 and J usage is TRBJ2-5; 8 bases are a match to TRBD1. This CDR3 region has 17 residues. Germline CDR1 reads MDHEN; CDR2 reads SYDVKM. The junction had 15 bases not matched to a gene; V was cut back by 4 bases and J by 5 bases. The CDR3 region has the DNA TGTGCCAGCAGTTCCCTTCGTTTCCAGGGGGCGAAGGAGACCCAGTACTTC. Translating gives CASSSLRFQGAKETQYF.

The chain carries TRBV27 and TRBJ1-4, with TRBD1 as a possible D gene (5 bases). The CDR3 consists of 16 residues. Germline values: CDR1 MNHEY, CDR2 SMNVEV (reference sequence). Trimming cost V 5 bases and J 0 bases, with 13 bases left between them. CDR3 region: CASSAAGGATNEKLFF. The CDR3 nucleotides are TGTGCCAGCAGTGCCGCCGGGGGGGCAACTAATGAAAAACTGTTTTTT.

In its sample, this clone was seen once. J is TRBJ1-1 and V is TRBV5-4; 7 bases line up with TRBD1. Germline V lookup: CDR1 SGHNT, CDR2 YYREEE (reference sequence). The CDR3 spans 15 residues. V was clipped by 3 bases and J by 2 bases; unmatched bases: 7. CDR3 sequence reads: CASSSWTGVNTEAFF. In DNA, the CDR3 is TGTGCCAGCAGCTCCTGGACAGGAGTCAACACTGAAGCTTTCTTT.

This chain uses TRBV6-5 with TRBJ1-3, with TRBD1 identical over 12 bases. CDR1 is MNHEY and CDR2 is SVGAGI in the germline V gene. Trimming cost V 8 bases and J 6 bases; bases outside gene matches: 8. This CDR3 spans 15 amino acids. CDR3 in DNA: TGTGCCAGCGCCCGCGGGACAGGGGGCGAAAACACCATATATTTT. Its protein product is CASARGTGGENTIYF.

The chain combines TRBV10-3 with TRBJ2-5, with D tentatively TRBD2 (7 bases). Germline V gene sequence: CDR1 ENHRY, CDR2 SYGVKD. The CDR3 length is 13 residues. V was shortened by 10 bases and J by 4 bases, with 16 bases between the two germline ends. CDR3 nucleotides: TGTGCCACCAGAGGGGGGGTTGGAGAGACCCAGTACTTC. Translating gives CATRGGVGETQYF.

V is TRBV7-8 and J is TRBJ2-5; D possibly corresponds to TRBD1 (5 bases). The CDR3 extends over 14 amino acids. Germline loops: CDR1 SGHVS, CDR2 FQNEAQ. Deletions cut 0 bases from V and 3 bases from J, with 8 bases between. In nucleotides, the CDR3 is TGTGCCAGCAGCTTAGCGATGACAGAAGAGACCCAGTACTTC. It translates to CASSLAMTEETQYF.

This chain connects TRBV6-6 to TRBJ1-2; no definite D call. V lost 2 bases and J 4 bases, leaving 11 bases between the germline ends. The CDR3 is 14 residues long. CDR1 is MNHNY and CDR2 is SVGAGI in the germline V gene (reference sequence). In DNA, the CDR3 is TGTGCCAGCAGTTACCACAACTATGGCTATGGCTACACCTTC. This gives the protein CASSYHNYGYGYTF.

In this sample, this clone turned up once. The chain joins TRBV19 to TRBJ1-1; the D gene is possibly TRBD1 (5 bases). Germline V gene sequence: CDR1 LNHDA, CDR2 SQIVND (reference sequence). The CDR3 is 14 residues long. V lost 3 bases, J lost 4 bases, and 12 bases lay in between. CDR3 protein: CASSMQGSITEAFF. CDR3 DNA: TGTGCCAGTAGTATGCAGGGTTCAATCACTGAAGCTTTCTTT.

The chain links TRBV9 to TRBJ1-1; TRBD1 matches 8 bases. The V gene's germline CDR1 is SGDLS and CDR2 YYNGEE. There are 16 residues in the CDR3. With 4 bases clipped from V and 8 bases from J, the junction kept 16 bases outside the gene matches. The CDR3 DNA follows: TGTGCCAGCAGCCTTAGTCAAAGGACAGGGAACGGGGAAGCTTTCTTT. Amino acids: CASSLSQRTGNGEAFF. The entire variable domain, with the rest obtained from reference TRBV9 and TRBJ1-1, is as follows: DSGVTQTPKHLITATGQRVTLRCSPRSGDLSVYWYQQSLDQGLQFLIQYYNGEERAKGNILERFSAQQFPDLHSELNLSSLELGDSALYFCASSLSQRTGNGEAFFGQGTRLTVV.

This clone occurred once. The chain combines TRBV15 with TRBJ2-1; the D is unclear. Trimming took off 0 bases at V and 5 bases at J, with 8 bases between the two ends. The germline V gene has CDR1 LNHNV and CDR2 YYDKDF (reference sequence). The CDR3 runs to 14 residues. The CDR3 DNA is TGTGCCACCAGCAGAGATAAGCCTAACAATGAGCAGTTCTTC. This codes for CATSRDKPNNEQFF.

A single count supports this clone. This chain connects TRBV24-1 to TRBJ1-2; 7 positions agree with TRBD1. Unmatched junction bases numbered 1, after V lost 7 bases and J lost 3 bases. Germline V CDR1 and CDR2: KGHDR, SFDVKD. This CDR3 contains 12 residues. The CDR3 DNA follows: TGTGCCACCAGAGGACAGGACTATGGCTACACCTTC. Encoded protein: CATRGQDYGYTF.

The chain has TRBV7-6 and TRBJ2-1; 8 bases map to TRBD2. In germline, CDR1 is SGHVS, CDR2 FNYEAQ. The CDR3 contains 19 residues. J lost 0 bases, V lost 2 bases, and 12 bases had no gene match. Written as DNA, the CDR3 is TGTGCCAGCAGCTTACGTAATTTGGTAGCGGGAAACTCCTACAATGAGCAGTTCTTC. Amino acid sequence: CASSLRNLVAGNSYNEQFF.

Turning to this clone: Other DNA sequences from this sample encode an identical CDR3 as well. The chain links TRBV11-3 to TRBJ2-1, with 10 bases aligning to TRBD2. The CDR3 covers 15 residues. Trimming removed 1 base from V and 4 bases from J; junction bases left unmatched: 1. Germline V gene data show CDR1 as SGHNT and CDR2 as YENEEA. The CDR3 spells CASSLGTSGYNEQFF. The CDR3 nucleotides read TGTGCCAGCAGCTTAGGGACTAGCGGTTACAATGAGCAGTTCTTC.

The rearrangement links TRBV14 to TRBJ1-3, with D perhaps TRBD1 (6 bases). Looked up from germline, CDR1 is SGHDN and CDR2 is FVKESK. Trimming took 4 bases from V and 4 from J, leaving 11 bases between them. The CDR3 loop spans 14 amino acids. The CDR3 nucleotides read TGTGCCAGCAGCCGAACAGGGTGGGGAAACACCATATATTTT. Protein product: CASSRTGWGNTIYF.

The chain links TRBV9 to TRBJ2-2; no clear D gene. Germline V gene sequence: CDR1 SGDLS, CDR2 YYNGEE. The CDR3 is made up of 14 amino acids. V shed 3 bases and J shed 5 bases, with 11 bases lying between them. CDR3 in DNA: TGTGCCAGCAGCGGGGCTGGTTTTACCGGGGAGCTGTTTTTT. Translating gives CASSGAGFTGELFF. The whole variable domain, filled in from reference TRBV9 and TRBJ2-2, reads DSGVTQTPKHLITATGQRVTLRCSPRSGDLSVYWYQQSLDQGLQFLIQYYNGEERAKGNILERFSAQQFPDLHSELNLSSLELGDSALYFCASSGAGFTGELFFGEGSRLTVL.